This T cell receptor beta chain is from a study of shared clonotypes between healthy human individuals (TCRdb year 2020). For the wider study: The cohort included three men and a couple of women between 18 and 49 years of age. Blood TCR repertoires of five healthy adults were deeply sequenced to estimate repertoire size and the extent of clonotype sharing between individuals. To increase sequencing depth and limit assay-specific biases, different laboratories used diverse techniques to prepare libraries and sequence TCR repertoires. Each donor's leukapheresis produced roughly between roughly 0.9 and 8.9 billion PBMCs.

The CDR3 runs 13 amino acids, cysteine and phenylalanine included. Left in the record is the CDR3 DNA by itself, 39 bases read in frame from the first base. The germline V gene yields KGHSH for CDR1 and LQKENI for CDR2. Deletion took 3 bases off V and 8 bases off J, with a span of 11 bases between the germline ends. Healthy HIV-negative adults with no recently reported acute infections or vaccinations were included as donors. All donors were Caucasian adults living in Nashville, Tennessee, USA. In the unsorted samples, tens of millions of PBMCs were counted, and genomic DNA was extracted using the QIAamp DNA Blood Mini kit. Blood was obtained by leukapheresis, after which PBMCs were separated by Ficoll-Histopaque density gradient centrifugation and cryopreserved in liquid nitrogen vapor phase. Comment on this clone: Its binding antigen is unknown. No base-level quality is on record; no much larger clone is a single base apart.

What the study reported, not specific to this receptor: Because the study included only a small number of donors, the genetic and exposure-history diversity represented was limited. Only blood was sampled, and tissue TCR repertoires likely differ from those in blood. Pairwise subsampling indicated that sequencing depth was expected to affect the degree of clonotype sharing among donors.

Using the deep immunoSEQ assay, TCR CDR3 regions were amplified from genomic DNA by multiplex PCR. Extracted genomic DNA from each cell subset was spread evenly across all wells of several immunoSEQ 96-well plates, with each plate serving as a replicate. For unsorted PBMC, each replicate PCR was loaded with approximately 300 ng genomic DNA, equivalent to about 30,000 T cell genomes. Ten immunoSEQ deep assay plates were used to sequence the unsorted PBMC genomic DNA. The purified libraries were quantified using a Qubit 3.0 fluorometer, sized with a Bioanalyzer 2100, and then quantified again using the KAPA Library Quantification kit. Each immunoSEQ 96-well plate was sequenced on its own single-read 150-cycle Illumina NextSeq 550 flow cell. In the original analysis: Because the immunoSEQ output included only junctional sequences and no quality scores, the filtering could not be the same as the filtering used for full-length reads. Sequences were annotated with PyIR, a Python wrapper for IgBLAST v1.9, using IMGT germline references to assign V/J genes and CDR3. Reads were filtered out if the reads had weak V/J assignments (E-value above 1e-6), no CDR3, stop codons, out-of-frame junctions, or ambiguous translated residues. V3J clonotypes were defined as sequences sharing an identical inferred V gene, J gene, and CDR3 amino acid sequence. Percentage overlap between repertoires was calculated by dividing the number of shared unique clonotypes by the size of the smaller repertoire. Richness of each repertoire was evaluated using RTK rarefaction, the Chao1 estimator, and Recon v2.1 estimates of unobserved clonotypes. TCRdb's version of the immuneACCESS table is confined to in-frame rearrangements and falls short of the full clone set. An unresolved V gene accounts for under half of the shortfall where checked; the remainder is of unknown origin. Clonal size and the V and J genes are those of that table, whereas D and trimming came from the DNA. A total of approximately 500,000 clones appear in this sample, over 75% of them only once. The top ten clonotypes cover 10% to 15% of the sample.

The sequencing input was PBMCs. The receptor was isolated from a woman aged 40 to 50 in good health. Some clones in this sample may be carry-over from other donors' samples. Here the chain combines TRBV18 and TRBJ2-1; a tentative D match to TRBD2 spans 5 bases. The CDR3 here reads CASSPVATYEQFF. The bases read TGTGCCAGCTCACCTGTAGCGACCTATGAGCAGTTCTTC.